What follows are 18 T cell receptor beta chains derived from one specimen sequenced in a study of CD8 T cells in ankylosing spondylitis. Study results and caveats: What seemed typical of ankylosing spondylitis blood was a TCR beta motif built from several highly homologous variants.

TCRdb re-called the 5' RACE reads through MiXCR, storing one row per CDR3 protein. Counted here are fewer than 550,000 distinct CDR3 sequences, approximately 5% occurring once; the ten biggest clones make up approximately 3.5%. No antigen has been identified for these receptors. Sample: blood, either unsorted or a sorted T cell fraction (not recorded which). The receptor source for this set is a male donor with ankylosing spondylitis.

This clonotype was seen repeatedly, ten times or more. CDR3 sequence reads: CASSPWSGAATNEKLFF. CDR3 nucleotide sequence: TGTGCCAGCAGTCCCTGGTCAGGGGCTGCAACTAATGAAAAACTGTTTTTT. The chain recombines TRBV6-1 with TRBJ1-4; perhaps TRBD1 as D (6 bases). This CDR3 is 17 amino acids long. CDR1 and CDR2 (germline): MNHNS, SASEGT. The V end lost 5 bases, the J end lost 0 bases, and 16 bases lay between the germline ends.

The chain joins TRBV4-3 to TRBJ2-7; tentative D call: TRBD1 (7 bases). Germline-derived CDR1 and CDR2 are LGHNA and YSLEER. The CDR3 length is 18 residues. The V gene lost 3 bases and the J gene lost 4 bases, with 25 bases spanning the gap. The CDR3 protein is CASSQAIRGEAGSYEQYF. The CDR3 nucleotides are TGCGCCAGCAGCCAGGCGATCAGGGGGGAGGCTGGGAGTTACGAGCAGTACTTC.

This clonotype was seen at least ten times. This chain connects TRBV7-2 to TRBJ1-1; 8 nucleotides match TRBD1. The CDR3 has 15 amino acids. Germline V gene sequence: CDR1 SGHTA, CDR2 FQGNSA. V lost 5 bases, J lost 0 bases, and 5 bases stayed unmatched. For the CDR3, the DNA is TGTGCCAGCAGCATCCAGGGGGCTTTGAACACTGAAGCTTTCTTT. Amino acids: CASSIQGALNTEAFF.

On this clonotype: One base away lies a much larger clone, so this may be a sequencing read error. The chain carries TRBV5-1 and TRBJ2-1, with D hard to call. CDR3 length: 13 residues. Germline V CDR1 and CDR2: SGHRS, YFSETQ. Trimming removed 7 bases from V and 7 bases from J, with 15 bases in between. DNA for the CDR3: TGCGCCAGCGGCTGGACCTTGGGAAATGAGCAGTTCTTC. This sequence encodes CASGWTLGNEQFF.

This clonotype occurred many times. This rearrangement joins TRBV27 to TRBJ2-5; D is perhaps TRBD2 (6 bases). There are 15 residues in the CDR3. Germline assignment: CDR1 MNHEY and CDR2 SMNVEV (reference sequence). Between the trimmed V and J ends, which lost 6 bases and 3 bases, there was a span of 17 bases. This chain's CDR3 is CASSRYGRAKETQYF. DNA for the CDR3: TGTGCCAGCAGCCGCTACGGGAGAGCCAAAGAGACCCAGTACTTC.

This clonotype was counted ten times or more. The J gene is TRBJ2-3, the V gene TRBV24-1, with 14 bases matching TRBD2. CDR1 and CDR2 from the germline V gene are KGHDR and SFDVKD. The CDR3 spans 18 residues. V trimming: 1 base; J trimming: 4 bases; junction bases outside the gene matches: 6. CDR3 bases: TGTGCCACCAGTGATTTTGGACTAGCGGGAGGAAGGTCAGATACGCAGTATTTT. It codes for CATSDFGLAGGRSDTQYF.

This clonotype was counted at least ten times. The chain couples TRBV12-3 or TRBV12-4 to TRBJ1-4, with D tentatively TRBD1 (5 bases). Trimming stripped 6 bases from V and 6 bases from J, with 20 bases between. CDR3 length: 16 residues. CDR3 DNA sequence: TGTGCCAGCAGCCCTCTACCGGAGTGGGGGGATGAAAAACTGTTTTTT. Encoded protein: CASSPLPEWGDEKLFF.

The chain has TRBV5-1 and TRBJ2-7; D gene uncertain. Germline assignment: CDR1 SGHRS and CDR2 YFSETQ. V lost 1 base and J 0 bases, leaving 8 bases between the germline ends. The CDR3 extends over 14 amino acids. The CDR3 spells CASSLSRASYEQYF. The CDR3 nucleotides are TGCGCCAGCAGCTTGTCCCGGGCCTCCTACGAGCAGTACTTC. The full variable domain, completed using reference TRBV5-1 and TRBJ2-7, is KAGVTQTPRYLIKTRGQQVTLSCSPISGHRSVSWYQQTPGQGLQFLFEYFSETQRNKGNFPGRFSGRQFSNSRSEMNVSTLELGDSALYLCASSLSRASYEQYFGPGTRLTVT.

This clonotype showed up many times. The chain is built from TRBV20-1 and TRBJ2-7, with TRBD2 matching over 8 bases. The CDR3 is 13 amino acids. Germline assignment: CDR1 DFQATT and CDR2 SNEGSKA (reference sequence). The V segment lost 6 bases and the J segment 3 bases; nucleotides outside the gene matches: 7. This CDR3 is CSALGLEFYEQYF. The CDR3 nucleotides read TGCAGTGCCCTGGGACTAGAATTCTACGAGCAGTACTTC.

The sample holds many counts of this clonotype. This chain links TRBV25-1 with TRBJ1-1; D is ambiguous. The CDR3 is made up of 15 amino acids. CDR1 and CDR2 (germline): MGHDK, SYGVNS. Trimming left V 6 bases short and J 0 bases short, with 14 bases between. CDR3 in DNA: TGTGCCAGCAGCTACCCCCGCGGGTTGAACACTGAAGCTTTCTTT. Translation: CASSYPRGLNTEAFF.

J is TRBJ1-4 and V is TRBV9; D is possibly TRBD1 (5 bases). Trimming took 0 bases from V and 10 from J, leaving 22 bases between them. CDR1 and CDR2 from the germline V gene are SGDLS and YYNGEE. The CDR3 has 17 amino acids. This chain's CDR3 is CASSVGGRAGMSGKLFF. DNA for the CDR3: TGTGCCAGCAGCGTAGGTGGGAGGGCAGGGATGTCGGGAAAACTGTTTTTT.

This clonotype showed up many times. The chain joins TRBV12-5 to TRBJ2-5, with D possibly being TRBD1 (6 bases). This CDR3 is 17 amino acids long. Trimming shortened V by 6 bases and J by 0 bases, and 20 bases separated the two germline ends. Germline values: CDR1 LGHNT, CDR2 FRNRAP. The CDR3 coding sequence is TGTGCTAGTGGCCCCGGGGCAGGGGAAACCCACCAAGAGACCCAGTACTTC. Translated: CASGPGAGETHQETQYF.

This clonotype was observed many times. The chain has TRBV20-1 and TRBJ2-7; weak D call: TRBD2 (5 bases). Germline values: CDR1 DFQATT, CDR2 SNEGSKA (reference sequence). This CDR3 region has 14 residues. Trimming left V 5 bases short and J 3 bases short, with 17 bases between. The CDR3 bases are TGCAGTGCTCGAGGACCACTCGGACTCTACGAGCAGTACTTC. Amino acid sequence: CSARGPLGLYEQYF.

At least ten counts were recorded for this clonotype. This chain links TRBV7-8 with TRBJ1-4; 7 nucleotides match TRBD1. The CDR3 extends over 15 amino acids. Trimming took 5 bases from V and 4 from J; bases not matched to a gene: 7. Germline V lookup: CDR1 SGHVS, CDR2 FQNEAQ. CDR3 sequence: CASSRDSGYNEKLFF. CDR3 in DNA: TGTGCCAGCAGCCGGGACAGCGGCTATAATGAAAAACTGTTTTTT.

This clonotype was seen many times. The chain employs TRBV6-1 and TRBJ2-2, with D uncertain. V gave up 5 bases and J gave up 0 bases, with 10 bases separating them. The CDR3 consists of 15 residues. Per germline, CDR1 MNHNS and CDR2 SASEGT. Here the CDR3 reads CASSPPRANTGELFF. CDR3 nucleotide sequence: TGTGCCAGCAGTCCCCCCCGGGCGAACACCGGGGAGCTGTTTTTT.

In this sample, this clonotype turned up many times. This chain links TRBV7-2 with TRBJ1-2; D gene ambiguous. Germline assignment: CDR1 SGHTA and CDR2 FQGNSA. The CDR3 length is 12 residues. Trimming stripped 2 bases from V and 8 bases from J, with 9 bases between. The DNA for the CDR3 is TGTGCCAGCAGCTTACTTACGTGGGGCTACACCTTC. It translates to CASSLLTWGYTF.

This clonotype was seen repeatedly, ten times or more. The rearrangement joins TRBV4-3 to TRBJ2-2, with a weak D call TRBD1 (5 bases). The germline V gene encodes CDR1 LGHNA and CDR2 YSLEER. There are 18 residues in the CDR3. The V gene lost 7 bases and the J gene lost 4 bases, with 25 bases spanning the gap. Here the CDR3 DNA reads TGCGCCAGCACCTCCCGAAGGGGCCACAATGGGCCCACCGGGGAGCTGTTTTTT. This sequence encodes CASTSRRGHNGPTGELFF.

This clonotype was observed at least ten times. The chain has TRBV12-3 or TRBV12-4 and TRBJ2-3, with no clear D. The length of the CDR3 is 15 residues. V was shortened by 3 bases and J by 2 bases, with 12 bases between the two germline ends. CDR3 nucleotides: TGTGCCAGCAGTTTGGGCTACCATATCACAGATACGCAGTATTTT. It yields the protein CASSLGYHITDTQYF.